The next 22 T cell receptor beta chains were all read from a single sample in a study of early T cells in non-severe SARS-CoV-2 infection. TCRdb itself ran the 5' RACE reads through MiXCR, one entry per CDR3 protein. The table shows some 42,000 distinct CDR3 sequences, with roughly 6.2% occurring only once. Sequences were derived from whole blood, sampled at baseline. Receptors were obtained from an adult who was a healthcare worker with PCR-confirmed SARS-CoV-2 infection or an uninfected control (not recorded which).

The sample holds a few counts of this clonotype. This sequence joins TRBV20-1 and TRBJ1-2; perhaps TRBD1 as D (6 bases). Germline assignment: CDR1 DFQATT and CDR2 SNEGSKA (reference sequence). The CDR3 is made up of 14 amino acids. Trimming shortened V by 3 bases and J by 7 bases, and 18 bases separated the two germline ends. As DNA, the CDR3 is TGCAGTGCTAGCAACTGGGGGCATGTCGTTGGCTACACCTTC. It translates to CSASNWGHVVGYTF.

This clonotype was counted ten times or more. The rearrangement joins TRBV9 to TRBJ2-1; TRBD2 agrees at 14 bases. V trimming: 2 bases; J trimming: 6 bases; junction bases outside the gene matches: 1. CDR1 is SGDLS and CDR2 is YYNGEE in the germline V gene. CDR3 size: 15 residues. In DNA, the CDR3 is TGTGCCAGCAGCGTGACTAGCGGGGGGGCCAATGAGCAGTTCTTC. Translating it yields CASSVTSGGANEQFF.

This clonotype was seen many times. The V call is TRBV5-1, the J call TRBJ2-3, with unresolved D. V dropped 2 bases and J dropped 2 bases, with 12 bases sitting between them. CDR3 length: 15 residues. Germline V lookup: CDR1 SGHRS, CDR2 YFSETQ. DNA for the CDR3: TGCGCCAGCAGCTTCGAACGGAGCCCCACAGATACGCAGTATTTT. Amino acids: CASSFERSPTDTQYF.

This clonotype has a count of ten or more. J is TRBJ2-3 and V is TRBV7-3, with D perhaps being TRBD1 or TRBD2 (5 bases each). V gave up 1 base and J gave up 2 bases, with 10 bases separating them. The CDR3 consists of 15 residues. CDR1 is SGHTA and CDR2 is FQGTGA in the germline V gene. DNA of the CDR3: TGTGCCAGCAGCTTAATCGGGGCAAACACAGATACGCAGTATTTT. Encoded protein: CASSLIGANTDTQYF.

This clonotype occurred a few times. The chain uses TRBV28 and TRBJ2-4; 8 bases are shared with TRBD1. This CDR3 comprises 16 residues. Looked up from germline, CDR1 is MDHEN and CDR2 is SYDVKM. V lost 4 bases and J lost 2; bases outside the gene matches: 7. Written as DNA, the CDR3 is TGTGCCAGCAGTTACCGGGACAGGATGTCCAAAAACATTCAGTACTTC. Amino acid sequence: CASSYRDRMSKNIQYF.

There are a few counts of this clonotype. The rearrangement uses TRBV4-3 and TRBJ2-2; 9 bases match TRBD2. With 3 bases clipped from V and 6 bases from J, the junction kept 5 bases outside the gene matches. The CDR3 is made up of 15 amino acids. Germline values: CDR1 LGHNA, CDR2 YSLEER. The CDR3 DNA follows: TGCGCCAGCAGCCACAGCGGGGGGACTTCCGGGGAGCTGTTTTTT. Protein sequence: CASSHSGGTSGELFF.

This clonotype was recorded many times. The chain employs TRBV28 and TRBJ1-6; weak D call: TRBD1 (6 bases). Deletions cut 1 base from V and 10 bases from J, with 11 bases between. Germline CDR1 is MDHEN and CDR2 is SYDVKM. The CDR3 contains 14 residues. As DNA, the CDR3 is TGTGCCAGCAGTTTATACAGGGAAGCCTCACCCCTCCACTTT. This gives the protein CASSLYREASPLHF.

Comment on this clonotype: An end of the junction does not agree with germline; a read error may underlie this. The chain links TRBV5-1 to TRBJ2-7; D possibly uses TRBD1 or TRBD2 (5 bases each). From germline, CDR1 is SGHRS and CDR2 YFSETQ. The CDR3 totals 13 residues. For the CDR3, the DNA is TGCGCCAGCAGCTTGGTCGGGGCCTACGAGCGGTACTTC. This gives the protein CASSLVGAYERYF.

This clonotype turned up a few times. The rearrangement uses TRBV6-1 and TRBJ2-5, with TRBD2 identical over 11 bases. CDR3 length equals 18 residues. Germline V gives CDR1 MNHNS, CDR2 SASEGT. The V and J ends lost 6 bases and 4 bases, in that order; junction bases with no gene match: 16. CDR3 DNA sequence: TGTGCCAGCAGCCTCCCCGGGACTAGCGGACGGAGGGGAGAGACCCAGTACTTC. As protein: CASSLPGTSGRRGETQYF.

This clonotype has only a few counts. V and J are TRBV12-3 or TRBV12-4 and TRBJ1-3; the match to TRBD1 covers 7 bases. V lost 5 bases to trimming and J lost 4 bases; unmatched junction nucleotides: 8. The CDR3 has 15 amino acids. The CDR3 loop reads CASSLGGTAGNTIYF. The CDR3 DNA reads as TGTGCCAGCAGTCTAGGGGGGACAGCCGGAAACACCATATATTTT.

This clonotype has a count of ten or more. The chain recombines TRBV18 with TRBJ2-1, with 9 positions matching TRBD1. The CDR3 runs 13 residues. CDR1 and CDR2 (germline): KGHSH, LQKENI. The junction had 2 bases not matched to a gene; V was cut back by 4 bases and J by 7 bases. The chain's CDR3 is CASSQGTGNEQFF. The CDR3 bases are TGTGCCAGCTCACAAGGGACAGGGAATGAGCAGTTCTTC.

At least ten counts were recorded for this clonotype. The V call is TRBV15, the J call TRBJ1-5; maybe TRBD1 (6 bases). CDR3 length equals 15 residues. Trimming removed 5 bases at V and 2 bases at J, with 13 bases between. The germline CDR1 and CDR2 sequences are LNHNV and YYDKDF (reference sequence). CDR3 sequence reads: CATSPGGAGNQPQHF. The CDR3, as DNA: TGTGCCACCAGCCCGGGGGGCGCGGGCAATCAGCCCCAGCATTTT.

The sample holds a few counts of this clonotype. The chain links TRBV19 to TRBJ1-2; no clear D gene. V lost 6 bases to trimming and J lost 8 bases, with 19 bases between them. The CDR3 extends over 14 amino acids. Looked up from germline, CDR1 is LNHDA and CDR2 is SQIVND (reference sequence). CDR3 loop: CASSNDRGFSGYTF. The CDR3 region has the DNA TGTGCCAGTAGCAACGACCGGGGATTTAGCGGCTACACCTTC.

This clonotype was detected only a few times. The gene calls are TRBV5-6 and TRBJ2-3, with 10 bases matching TRBD2. The CDR3 spans 16 residues. V was pared by 0 bases and J by 8 bases, with 9 bases of the junction left unmatched. Germline lookup yields CDR1 SGHDT and CDR2 YYEEEE. CDR3 DNA sequence: TGTGCCAGCAGCTTGGGTGAGCGGGGGGGCTACGGTACGCAGTATTTT. Translated, it gives CASSLGERGGYGTQYF. Complete variable domain (other parts from reference TRBV5-6 and TRBJ2-3): DAGVTQSPTHLIKTRGQQVTLRCSPKSGHDTVSWYQQALGQGPQFIFQYYEEEERQRGNFPDRFSGHQFPNYSSELNVNALLLGDSALYLCASSLGERGGYGTQYFGPGTRLTVL.

This clonotype showed up many times. The chain employs TRBV27 and TRBJ2-7; D gene unclear. Germline V gene sequence: CDR1 MNHEY, CDR2 SMNVEV (reference sequence). The CDR3 totals 11 residues. V was shortened by 4 bases and J by 4 bases, with 5 bases between the two germline ends. The CDR3 reads CASSSGYEQYF. CDR3 nucleotides: TGTGCCAGCAGTTCGGGTTACGAGCAGTACTTC.

The chain recombines TRBV12-3 or TRBV12-4 with TRBJ2-7; D call uncertain. CDR3 size: 13 residues. With 2 bases removed from V and 2 bases from J, the gap between germline ends came to 7 bases. CDR3 in amino acids: CASSLNSAYEQYF. In DNA form, the CDR3 reads TGTGCCAGCAGTTTAAACAGCGCCTACGAGCAGTACTTC.

At least ten counts were recorded for this clonotype. The chain joins TRBV20-1 to TRBJ2-5; 8 bases fit TRBD1. Losses at the gene ends were 4 bases for V and 5 bases for J; bases not matched to a gene: 6. CDR1 is DFQATT, CDR2 SNEGSKA, per germline (reference sequence). This CDR3 has 13 residues. The CDR3 spells CSATGQGHETQYF. In DNA form, the CDR3 reads TGCAGTGCTACAGGACAGGGTCACGAGACCCAGTACTTC.

The chain uses TRBV30 and TRBJ1-6; no clear D. The CDR3 loop spans 14 amino acids. Germline V lookup: CDR1 GTSNPN, CDR2 SVGIG (reference sequence). The V end lost 0 bases, the J end lost 5 bases, and 8 bases lay between the germline ends. The DNA of the CDR3 is TGTGCCTGGAGTGTAAACAGAAATAATTCACCCCTCCACTTT. This sequence encodes CAWSVNRNNSPLHF. The variable domain in full, with the rest retrieved from reference TRBV30 and TRBJ1-6, is SQTIHQWPATLVQPVGSPLSLECTVEGTSNPNLYWYRQAAGRGLQLLFYSVGIGQISSEVPQNLSASRPQDRQFILSSKKLLLSDSGFYLCAWSVNRNNSPLHFGNGTRLTVT.

This clonotype has a count of ten or more. The V and J genes are TRBV5-1 and TRBJ1-6; 9 nucleotides align to TRBD1. CDR1 is SGHRS and CDR2 is YFSETQ in the germline V gene. Unmatched junction bases numbered 5, after V lost 0 bases and J lost 7 bases. The CDR3 contains 16 residues. This CDR3 is CASSLDWDRVNSPLHF. The CDR3 bases are TGCGCCAGCAGCTTGGATTGGGACAGGGTGAATTCACCCCTCCACTTT.

This chain links TRBV4-1 with TRBJ1-4, with TRBD1 identical over 7 bases. In germline, CDR1 is MGHRA, CDR2 YSYEKL. V lost 4 bases, J lost 7 bases, and 6 bases stayed unmatched. This CDR3 comprises 14 residues. In nucleotides, the CDR3 is TGCGCCAGCAGCCCCCGACAGGGAAGTGAAAAACTGTTTTTT. Protein sequence: CASSPRQGSEKLFF.

The sample holds many counts of this clonotype. The V gene is TRBV5-6, the J gene TRBJ2-5, with D maybe TRBD2 (5 bases). Germline V gene lookup returns CDR1 SGHDT and CDR2 YYEEEE. This CDR3 has 16 amino acids. The ends were cut back, 3 bases at V and 4 bases at J, with 19 bases in the middle. The CDR3, as DNA: TGTGCCAGCAGCTCCCCCCCGGACTCGCTCGGAGAGACCCAGTACTTC. Protein sequence: CASSSPPDSLGETQYF.

Only a few counts were recorded for this clonotype. The chain is built from TRBV7-2 and TRBJ1-6; weak D call: TRBD1 (6 bases). V was clipped by 0 bases and J by 9 bases, with 12 bases between them. The CDR3 contains 15 residues. Germline V gives CDR1 SGHTA, CDR2 FQGNSA. The CDR3 reads CASSLAGRGGSPLHF. CDR3 bases: TGTGCCAGCAGCTTAGCGGGCCGAGGGGGTTCACCCCTCCACTTT. The whole variable domain, filled in from reference TRBV7-2 and TRBJ1-6, reads GAGVSQSPSNKVTEKGKDVELRCDPISGHTALYWYRQSLGQGLEFLIYFQGNSAPDKSGLPSDRFSAERTGGSVSTLTIQRTQQEDSAVYLCASSLAGRGGSPLHFGNGTRLTVT.